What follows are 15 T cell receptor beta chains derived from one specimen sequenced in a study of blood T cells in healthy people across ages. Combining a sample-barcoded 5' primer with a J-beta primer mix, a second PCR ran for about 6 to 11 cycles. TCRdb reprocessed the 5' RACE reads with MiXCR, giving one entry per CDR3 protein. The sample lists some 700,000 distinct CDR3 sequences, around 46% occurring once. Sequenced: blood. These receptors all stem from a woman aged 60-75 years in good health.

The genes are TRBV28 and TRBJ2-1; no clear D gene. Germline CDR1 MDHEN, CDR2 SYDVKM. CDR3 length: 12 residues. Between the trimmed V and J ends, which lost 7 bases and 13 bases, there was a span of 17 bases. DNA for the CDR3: TGTGCCAGCACGCCTCCTCGCGGCCCCCAGTTCTTC. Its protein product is CASTPPRGPQFF. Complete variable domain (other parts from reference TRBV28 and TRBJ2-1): DVKVTQSSRYLVKRTGEKVFLECVQDMDHENMFWYRQDPGLGLRLIYFSYDVKMKEKGDIPEGYSVSREKKERFSLILESASTNQTSMYLCASTPPRGPQFFGPGTRLTVL.

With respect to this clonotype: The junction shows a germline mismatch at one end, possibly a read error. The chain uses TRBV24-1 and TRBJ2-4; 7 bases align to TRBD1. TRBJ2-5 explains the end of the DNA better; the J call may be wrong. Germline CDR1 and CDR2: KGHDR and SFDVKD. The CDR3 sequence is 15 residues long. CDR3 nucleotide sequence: TGTACCACCAGTGAGGCCGGACAGGCCCAAGAGACCCAGTACTTC. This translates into CTTSEAGQAQETQYF.

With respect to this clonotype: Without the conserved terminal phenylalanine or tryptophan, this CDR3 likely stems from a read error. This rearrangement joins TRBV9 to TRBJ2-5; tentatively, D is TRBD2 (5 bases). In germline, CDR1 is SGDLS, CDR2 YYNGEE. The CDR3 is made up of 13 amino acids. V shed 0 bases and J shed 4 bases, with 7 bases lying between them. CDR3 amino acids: CASSVGRRETQYL. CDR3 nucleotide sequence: TGTGCCAGCAGCGTAGGGAGGAGAGAGACCCAGTACTTA.

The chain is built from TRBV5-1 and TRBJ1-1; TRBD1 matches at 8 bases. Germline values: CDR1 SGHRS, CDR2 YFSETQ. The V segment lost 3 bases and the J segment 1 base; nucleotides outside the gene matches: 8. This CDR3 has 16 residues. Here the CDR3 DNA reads TGCGCCAGCAGCTGGACAGGGAAAGTTGCGAACACTGAAGCTTTCTTT. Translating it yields CASSWTGKVANTEAFF.

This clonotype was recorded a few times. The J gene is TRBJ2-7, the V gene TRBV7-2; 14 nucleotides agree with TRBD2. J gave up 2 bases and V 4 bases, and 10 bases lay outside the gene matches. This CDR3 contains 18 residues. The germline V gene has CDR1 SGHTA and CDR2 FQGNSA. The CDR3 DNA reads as TGTGCCAGCAGCTCCTCCGGGACTAGCGGGAGCATAACCTACGAGCAGTACTTC. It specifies CASSSSGTSGSITYEQYF.

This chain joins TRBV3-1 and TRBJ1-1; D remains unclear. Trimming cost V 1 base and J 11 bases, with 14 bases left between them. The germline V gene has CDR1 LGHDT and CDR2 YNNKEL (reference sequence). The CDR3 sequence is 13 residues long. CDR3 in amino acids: CASSQGSGAGAFF. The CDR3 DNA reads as TGTGCCAGCAGCCAAGGGTCCGGCGCGGGGGCTTTCTTT.

The CDR3 sequence is CASSISRDYGYTF. The CDR3 DNA is TGTGCCAGCAGCATCTCCCGGGACTATGGCTACACCTTC. The rearrangement uses TRBV7-3 and TRBJ1-2, with D unclear. The V gene lost 5 bases and the J gene lost 3 bases, with 10 bases spanning the gap. Germline V gene lookup returns CDR1 SGHTA and CDR2 FQGTGA. The CDR3 is made up of 13 amino acids. Drawing the rest from reference TRBV7-3 and TRBJ1-2, the complete variable domain is GAGVSQTPSNKVTEKGKYVELRCDPISGHTALYWYRQSLGQGPEFLIYFQGTGAADDSGLPNDRFFAVRPEGSVSTLKIQRTERGDSAVYLCASSISRDYGYTFGSGTRLTVV.

The CDR3 protein is CASRFSGANTGELFF. DNA of the CDR3: TGTGCCAGCAGATTTAGCGGGGCCAACACCGGGGAGCTGTTTTTT. The V call is TRBV27, the J call TRBJ2-2; 8 bases align to TRBD2. In germline, CDR1 is MNHEY, CDR2 SMNVEV (reference sequence). The CDR3 has 15 amino acids. The ends lost 6 bases at V and 2 bases at J; junction bases unmatched: 5.

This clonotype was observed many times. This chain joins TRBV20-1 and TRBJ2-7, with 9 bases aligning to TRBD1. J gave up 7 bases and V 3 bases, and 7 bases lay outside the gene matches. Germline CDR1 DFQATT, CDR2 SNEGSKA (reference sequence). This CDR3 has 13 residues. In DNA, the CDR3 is TGCAGTGCTAGCCGGACAGGGGTGGGAGAGCAGTACTTC. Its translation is CSASRTGVGEQYF.

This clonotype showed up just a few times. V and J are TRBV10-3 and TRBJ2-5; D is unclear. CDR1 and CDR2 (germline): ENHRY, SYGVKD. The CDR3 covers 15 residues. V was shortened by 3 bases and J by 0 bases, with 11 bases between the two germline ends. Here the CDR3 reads CAISDPHMYQETQYF. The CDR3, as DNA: TGTGCCATCAGTGACCCCCACATGTACCAAGAGACCCAGTACTTC.

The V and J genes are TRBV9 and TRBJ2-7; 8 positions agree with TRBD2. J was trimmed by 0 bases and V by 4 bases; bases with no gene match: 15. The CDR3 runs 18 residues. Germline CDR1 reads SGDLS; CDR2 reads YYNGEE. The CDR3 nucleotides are TGTGCCAGCAGCCTAGGGGCTAGCGGGTCCTATGCCTCCTACGAGCAGTACTTC. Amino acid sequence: CASSLGASGSYASYEQYF.

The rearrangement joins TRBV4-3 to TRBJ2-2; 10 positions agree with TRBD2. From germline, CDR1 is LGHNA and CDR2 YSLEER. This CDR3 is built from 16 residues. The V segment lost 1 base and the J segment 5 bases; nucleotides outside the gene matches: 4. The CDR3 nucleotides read TGCGCCAGCAGCCAAGCTAGCGGGAGTGATACCGGGGAGCTGTTTTTT. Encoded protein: CASSQASGSDTGELFF.

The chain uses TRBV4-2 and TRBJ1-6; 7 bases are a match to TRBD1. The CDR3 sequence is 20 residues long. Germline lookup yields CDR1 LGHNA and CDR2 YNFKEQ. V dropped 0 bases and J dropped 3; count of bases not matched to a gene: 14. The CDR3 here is CASSQELGQTYSDYNSPLHF. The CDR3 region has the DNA TGTGCCAGCAGCCAAGAACTGGGACAGACTTATAGCGACTATAATTCACCCCTCCACTTT.

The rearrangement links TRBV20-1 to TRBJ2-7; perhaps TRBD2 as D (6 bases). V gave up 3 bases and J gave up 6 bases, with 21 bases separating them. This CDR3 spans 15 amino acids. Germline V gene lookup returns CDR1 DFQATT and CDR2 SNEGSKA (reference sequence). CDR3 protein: CSASLAGRQFGEQYF. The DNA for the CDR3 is TGCAGTGCTAGCTTGGCGGGGAGGCAATTCGGCGAGCAGTACTTC.

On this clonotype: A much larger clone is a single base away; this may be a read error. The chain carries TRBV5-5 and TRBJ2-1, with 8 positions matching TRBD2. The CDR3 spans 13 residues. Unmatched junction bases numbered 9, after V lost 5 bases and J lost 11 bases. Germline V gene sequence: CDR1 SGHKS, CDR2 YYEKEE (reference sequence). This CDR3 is CASSKGLVPKQFF. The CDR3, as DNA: TGTGCCAGCAGTAAGGGACTAGTCCCTAAGCAGTTCTTC. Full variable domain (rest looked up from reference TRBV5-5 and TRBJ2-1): DAGVTQSPTHLIKTRGQQVTLRCSPISGHKSVSWYQQVLGQGPQFIFQYYEKEERGRGNFPDRFSARQFPNYSSELNVNALLLGDSALYLCASSKGLVPKQFFGPGTRLTVL.